This T cell receptor beta chain was sequenced in a study of regulatory T cells in long-lasting Graves disease. The wider study: Antithyroid drug intake by newly diagnosed Graves' patients had lasted under 3 months.

This clonotype was counted at least ten times. Germline lookup yields CDR1 MDHEN and CDR2 SYDVKM. This CDR3 has 13 residues. Trimming removed 8 bases from V and 6 bases from J; junction bases left unmatched: 7. Arm-PCR of CDR3 regions with iRepertoire HTBI primers generated TCR beta libraries. TCRdb reprocessed the multiplex PCR reads with MiXCR, giving one entry per CDR3 protein. Here the sample spans 400,000 to 550,000 distinct CDR3 sequences, 15% being singletons. The time point denotes: newly diagnosed GD, antithyroid drugs for less than 3 months. PBMC-derived RNA was used for the TCR library. In addition, the sample was reused for a study of T cells in Graves' hyperthyroidism and ophthalmopathy. That report notes: Not enrolled were patients with uncontrolled infection, other autoimmune disease, pregnancy or lactation. HTBI primers were employed in a first-round RT-PCR of the TCR CDR3.

This specimen was peripheral blood mononuclear cells (PBMCs), taken at new diagnosis, from a patient treated with antithyroid drugs. The receptor was isolated from a woman younger than 45 with Graves disease. V gene TRBV28 combines with J gene TRBJ2-1, with 7 nucleotides matching TRBD1. DNA for the CDR3: TGTGCCAGCCTACAGGGGACCATCAATGAGCAGTTCTTC. It codes for CASLQGTINEQFF.